This TCR beta chain is drawn from a study of regulatory T cells in long-lasting Graves disease. Study findings and constraints: Persistent disease exhibited a predilection for TRBV28, TRBJ1-2 and TRBJ2-5. Among persistent patients, a larger number of public clonotypes were shared (roughly 2,700) than among newly diagnosed patients (around 980). With a small sample size, accuracy may have been reduced.

The CDR3 is made up of 15 amino acids. CDR1 and CDR2 (germline): MNHEY, SMNVEV (reference sequence). The germline V and J ends were trimmed by 6 bases and 3 bases, with 17 bases remaining between them. Library construction for TCR beta used iRepertoire HTBI primers and Arm-PCR of CDR3 regions. TCRdb used MiXCR to reprocess the multiplex PCR reads, holding one entry per CDR3 protein. The repertoire consists of about 470,000 distinct CDR3 sequences, with around a fifth occurring once and the leading ten covering roughly 7%. This clonotype was seen repeatedly, ten times or more. Antigen unknown. Documented time point: persistent/refractory GD, antithyroid drugs over 5 years with positive TRAb. There was RNA extracted from PBMCs, and the TCR library was made from it.

The sequence derives from a female donor with Graves disease. V is TRBV27 and J is TRBJ2-5; possibly TRBD2 for D (6 bases). Sequenced material: peripheral blood mononuclear cells (PBMCs), taken when the disease was refractory, from a patient treated with antithyroid drugs. CDR3 region: CASRARGAGKETQYF. The CDR3 DNA follows: TGTGCCAGCAGAGCCCGCGGGGCAGGGAAAGAGACCCAGTACTTC.